One and the same sample provided the 28 T cell receptor beta chains below, sequenced in a study of shared clonotypes between healthy human individuals. Cells designated naive CD8 were CD45RO-negative and were positively selected for CCR7, with terminally differentiated effector memory CD45RA+ cells excluded. The protocol was immunoSEQ multiplex PCR, while the TCRdb copy is restricted to in-frame clones and leaves out a portion. The data contain roughly 2.1 million clones, roughly 91% of them singletons. Sequenced sample: naive CD8+ T cells from PBMCs. These receptors came from a man younger than 30 in good health. Some clones in this sample may be carry-over from other donors' samples.

This clone was seen just once. This sequence joins TRBV7-2 and TRBJ1-2; D gene uncertain. This CDR3 spans 16 amino acids. Trimming shortened V by 6 bases and J by 2 bases, and 19 bases separated the two germline ends. CDR1 is SGHTA, CDR2 FQGNSA, per germline. The CDR3, as DNA: TGTGCCAGCAGACCAAAGGGTGTTTTTGTCAACTATGGCTACACCTTC. It yields the protein CASRPKGVFVNYGYTF.

This clone was observed a handful of times. This chain links TRBV7-9 with TRBJ2-2; D not resolved. The CDR3 has 14 amino acids. Germline lookup yields CDR1 SEHNR and CDR2 FQNEAQ (reference sequence). V gave up 0 bases and J gave up 6 bases, with 8 bases separating them. CDR3 in amino acids: CASSLAFPAGELFF. The CDR3 coding sequence is TGTGCCAGCAGCTTAGCTTTCCCGGCCGGGGAGCTGTTTTTT.

The V call is TRBV18, the J call TRBJ2-1; 9 nucleotides match TRBD2. The CDR3 contains 13 residues. J was trimmed by 8 bases and V by 1 base; bases with no gene match: 0. Germline V gene data show CDR1 as KGHSH and CDR2 as LQKENI. DNA of the CDR3: TGTGCCAGCTCACCACTAGCGGGAGATGAGCAGTTCTTC. Its translation: CASSPLAGDEQFF.

The genes are TRBV9 and TRBJ2-3; perhaps TRBD2 as D (5 bases). This CDR3 has 15 residues. Trimming left V 0 bases short and J 4 bases short, with 12 bases between. The germline V gene has CDR1 SGDLS and CDR2 YYNGEE. The CDR3 sequence is CASSVARGSADTQYF. CDR3 sequence (DNA): TGTGCCAGCAGCGTAGCTCGAGGGTCCGCAGATACGCAGTATTTT.

V usage is TRBV5-4 and J usage is TRBJ1-1; D is uncertain. Trimming removed 2 bases from V and 1 base from J, with 9 bases in between. Germline CDR1 is SGHNT and CDR2 is YYREEE (reference sequence). This CDR3 comprises 14 residues. This chain's CDR3 is CASSFQGGNTEAFF. As DNA, the CDR3 is TGTGCCAGCAGCTTCCAAGGAGGGAACACTGAAGCTTTCTTT.

This clone was seen once. The chain recombines TRBV2 with TRBJ1-1; weak D call: TRBD1 (5 bases). With 8 bases removed from V and 1 base from J, the gap between germline ends came to 11 bases. The CDR3 runs to 13 residues. Per germline, CDR1 SNHLY and CDR2 FYNNEI. CDR3 bases: TGTGCCAGCGTAGGGGCTGGGAACACTGAAGCTTTCTTT. This encodes CASVGAGNTEAFF. Using reference TRBV2 and TRBJ1-1 for the parts outside the CDR3, the full variable domain is EPEVTQTPSHQVTQMGQEVILRCVPISNHLYFYWYRQILGQKVEFLVSFYNNEISEKSEIFDDQFSVERPDGSNFTLKIRSTKLEDSAMYFCASVGAGNTEAFFGQGTRLTVV.

This chain links TRBV6-1 with TRBJ2-1; TRBD2 might be the D (6 bases). Trimming stripped 6 bases from V and 7 bases from J, with 13 bases between. Germline V lookup: CDR1 MNHNS, CDR2 SASEGT. The CDR3 is 13 amino acids. The CDR3 coding sequence is TGTGCCAGCAGAGCGGAGGGTTTTAATGAGCAGTTCTTC. It codes for CASRAEGFNEQFF.

V usage is TRBV4-3 and J usage is TRBJ2-6; 8 nucleotides match TRBD2. The CDR3 spans 18 residues. V was pared by 4 bases and J by 1 base, with 9 bases of the junction left unmatched. Germline V CDR1 and CDR2: LGHNA, YSLEER. In nucleotides, the CDR3 is TGCGCCAGCAGCCCAAGAAGTAGCGGGATTTCTGGGGCCAACGTCCTGACTTTC. Translated, it gives CASSPRSSGISGANVLTF.

The chain recombines TRBV15 with TRBJ2-3; 7 bases are a match to TRBD2. The ends lost 5 bases at V and 4 bases at J; junction bases unmatched: 15. Germline V gives CDR1 LNHNV, CDR2 YYDKDF (reference sequence). CDR3 length: 17 amino acids. In DNA, the CDR3 is TGTGCCACCAGCCTTTCGTATGGGAGGGCGCAGGCAGATACGCAGTATTTT. It codes for CATSLSYGRAQADTQYF.

This clone showed up just once. The chain carries TRBV6-6 and TRBJ2-7; D gene unclear. The V end was cut by 5 bases, the J end by 2 bases, with 13 bases between. There are 14 residues in the CDR3. Germline CDR1 and CDR2: MNHNY and SVGAGI (reference sequence). The CDR3 DNA is TGTGCCAGCAGTACGGTCCTTATCCCCTACGAGCAGTACTTC. Translating it yields CASSTVLIPYEQYF.

V is TRBV5-6 and J is TRBJ2-1; D uncertain. V lost 3 bases to trimming and J lost 6 bases, with 16 bases between them. The CDR3 is made up of 15 amino acids. CDR1 SGHDT and CDR2 YYEEEE come from the germline V gene. CDR3 sequence: CASSWAELNRNEQFF. In DNA form, the CDR3 reads TGTGCCAGCAGCTGGGCAGAACTAAATCGCAATGAGCAGTTCTTC.

The rearrangement joins TRBV5-1 to TRBJ2-3; TRBD2 agrees at 9 bases. From germline, CDR1 is SGHRS and CDR2 YFSETQ. The junction had 14 bases not matched to a gene; V was cut back by 4 bases and J by 2 bases. This CDR3 is 18 amino acids long. Here the CDR3 DNA reads TGCGCCAGCAGCAGGCTAGGTGGTAGCGGGAGTTCCACAGATACGCAGTATTTT. This translates into CASSRLGGSGSSTDTQYF.

A note on this clone: The sample has other DNA sequences that encode this CDR3 too. The chain is built from TRBV7-3 and TRBJ2-1; D remains unclear. V dropped 1 base and J dropped 0 bases, with 7 bases sitting between them. The CDR3 has 15 amino acids. Germline-derived CDR1 and CDR2 are SGHTA and FQGTGA. This CDR3 is CASSLNPSSYNEQFF. The CDR3 region has the DNA TGTGCCAGCAGCTTAAACCCCAGCTCCTACAATGAGCAGTTCTTC.

The chain has TRBV6-5 and TRBJ2-3; 9 bases line up with TRBD2. Per the germline V gene, CDR1 is MNHEY and CDR2 is SVGAGI. CDR3 length: 13 amino acids. The V gene end was trimmed by 9 bases and the J gene end by 3 bases; junction bases not matched to a gene: 4. As DNA, the CDR3 is TGTGCCAGTAGCGGGAGTCCGACAGATACGCAGTATTTT. It is translated as CASSGSPTDTQYF.

V and J are TRBV2 and TRBJ1-1; TRBD1 matches 9 bases. Per germline, CDR1 SNHLY and CDR2 FYNNEI. The CDR3 has 14 amino acids. J was trimmed by 4 bases and V by 8 bases; bases with no gene match: 8. The CDR3, as DNA: TGTGCCAGCTACGGACAGGGGCGAGGCACTGAAGCTTTCTTT. This translates into CASYGQGRGTEAFF.

This clone was seen only once. The chain combines TRBV5-1 with TRBJ2-7; no clear D gene. The CDR3 contains 15 residues. CDR1 is SGHRS and CDR2 is YFSETQ in the germline V gene. The ends were cut back, 0 bases at V and 5 bases at J, with 15 bases in the middle. The CDR3 DNA sequence: TGCGCCAGCAGCTTGGAGGGTAGGTTGCGCCACGAGCAGTACTTC. Encoded protein: CASSLEGRLRHEQYF.

The chain couples TRBV21-1 to TRBJ1-4. TRBV21-1 is listed as a pseudogene. The CDR3 has 15 amino acids. The CDR3 sequence: CASSKVVGPNEKLFF. As DNA, the CDR3 is TGTGCCAGCAGCAAAGTTGTCGGGCCTAATGAAAAACTGTTTTTT.

The chain recombines TRBV2 with TRBJ2-1; no firm D call. The length of the CDR3 is 9 residues. The V gene lost 10 bases and the J gene lost 5 bases, with 3 bases spanning the gap. Per germline, CDR1 SNHLY and CDR2 FYNNEI. The CDR3 protein is CAINNEQFF. The CDR3 bases are TGTGCCATCAACAATGAGCAGTTCTTC. Complete variable domain (other parts from reference TRBV2 and TRBJ2-1): EPEVTQTPSHQVTQMGQEVILRCVPISNHLYFYWYRQILGQKVEFLVSFYNNEISEKSEIFDDQFSVERPDGSNFTLKIRSTKLEDSAMYFCAINNEQFFGPGTRLTVL.

The V and J genes are TRBV29-1 and TRBJ2-3; TRBD1 matches at 8 bases. The V gene's germline CDR1 is SQVTM and CDR2 ANQGSEA. The CDR3 runs to 14 residues. Trimming took 3 bases from V and 6 from J; bases not matched to a gene: 8. DNA of the CDR3: TGCAGCGTTGAGCGGACAGGGAATGTCGATACGCAGTATTTT. It translates to CSVERTGNVDTQYF.

The J gene is TRBJ2-7, the V gene TRBV28, with D tentatively TRBD1 or TRBD2 (6 bases each). Germline V lookup: CDR1 MDHEN, CDR2 SYDVKM. The CDR3 is made up of 15 amino acids. The V end lost 3 bases, the J end lost 0 bases, and 12 bases lay between the germline ends. Written as DNA, the CDR3 is TGTGCCAGCAGTTTTAGGGGGGTGCCCTCCTACGAGCAGTACTTC. Residues: CASSFRGVPSYEQYF.

Note on this clone: The sample contains more than one DNA sequence encoding this CDR3. V and J are TRBV7-9 and TRBJ2-5, with D hard to call. The CDR3 is 11 residues long. In germline, CDR1 is SEHNR, CDR2 FQNEAQ (reference sequence). With 4 bases removed from V and 5 bases from J, the gap between germline ends came to 5 bases. The CDR3 sequence: CASSSTETQYF. For the CDR3, the DNA is TGTGCCAGCAGCTCGACGGAGACCCAGTACTTC.

This clone is a singleton in its sample. In DNA form, the CDR3 reads TGTGCCAGTAGTATAGGGACTCCAGATGGGATGAACACTGAAGCTTTCTTT. It encodes CASSIGTPDGMNTEAFF. The chain carries TRBV19 and TRBJ1-1, with D unclear. The CDR3 consists of 17 residues. V was trimmed by 1 base and J by 0 bases, leaving 15 bases between them. Germline CDR1 LNHDA, CDR2 SQIVND (reference sequence). Variable domain in full (rest from reference TRBV19 and TRBJ1-1): DGGITQSPKYLFRKEGQNVTLSCEQNLNHDAMYWYRQDPGQGLRLIYYSQIVNDFQKGDIAEGYSVSREKKESFPLTVTSAQKNPTAFYLCASSIGTPDGMNTEAFFGQGTRLTVV.

V usage is TRBV28 and J usage is TRBJ2-7; a possible D gene is TRBD1 (5 bases). There are 14 residues in the CDR3. The ends were cut back, 0 bases at V and 1 base at J, with 7 bases in the middle. CDR1 is MDHEN and CDR2 is SYDVKM in the germline V gene. The chain's CDR3 is CASSLWSGSYEQYF. The CDR3 region has the DNA TGTGCCAGCAGTTTATGGTCAGGGTCCTACGAGCAGTACTTC.

The V call is TRBV27, the J call TRBJ2-1; D uncertain. Trimming removed 3 bases at V and 0 bases at J, with 12 bases between. The CDR3 has 16 residues. CDR1 MNHEY and CDR2 SMNVEV come from the germline V gene (reference sequence). The CDR3, as DNA: TGTGCCAGCAGTTTGGCGGACGCCGGCTCCTACAATGAGCAGTTCTTC. Protein product: CASSLADAGSYNEQFF.

The CDR3 is CASWIGGSGNTIYF. Here the CDR3 DNA reads TGTGCCAGCTGGATAGGGGGCTCTGGAAACACCATATATTTT. The chain recombines TRBV7-9 with TRBJ1-3; perhaps TRBD1 as D (6 bases). CDR1 SEHNR and CDR2 FQNEAQ come from the germline V gene (reference sequence). The V gene lost 8 bases and the J gene lost 0 bases, with 11 bases spanning the gap. The CDR3 totals 14 residues.

As concerns this clone: Additional DNA sequences in this sample encode the identical CDR3. The rearrangement joins TRBV27 to TRBJ2-1, with D maybe TRBD1 (5 bases). In germline, CDR1 is MNHEY, CDR2 SMNVEV (reference sequence). CDR3 length: 12 amino acids. Trimming shortened V by 2 bases and J by 8 bases, and 7 bases separated the two germline ends. This chain's CDR3 is CASSLAGYEQFF. CDR3 bases: TGTGCCAGCAGTTTAGCAGGGTATGAGCAGTTCTTC.

This clone was observed a single time. The chain has TRBV2 and TRBJ2-7; D unresolved. This CDR3 has 16 amino acids. Per the germline V gene, CDR1 is SNHLY and CDR2 is FYNNEI. The V end lost 5 bases, the J end lost 5 bases, and 22 bases lay between the germline ends. Here the CDR3 DNA reads TGTGCCAGCAGTTATATTGACGTCGGACGCCAGGACGAGCAGTACTTC. Translated: CASSYIDVGRQDEQYF. The complete variable domain, with remaining parts taken from reference TRBV2 and TRBJ2-7, reads EPEVTQTPSHQVTQMGQEVILRCVPISNHLYFYWYRQILGQKVEFLVSFYNNEISEKSEIFDDQFSVERPDGSNFTLKIRSTKLEDSAMYFCASSYIDVGRQDEQYFGPGTRLTVT.

V gene TRBV27 combines with J gene TRBJ1-2, with D possibly TRBD1 on 5 matching bases. The CDR3 covers 17 residues. Trimming removed 0 bases from V and 2 bases from J, with 16 bases in between. Germline-derived CDR1 and CDR2 are MNHEY and SMNVEV (reference sequence). The CDR3 bases are TGTGCCAGCAGTTTATCTGCAGGGAAGGCGGTAAACTATGGCTACACCTTC. It codes for CASSLSAGKAVNYGYTF.